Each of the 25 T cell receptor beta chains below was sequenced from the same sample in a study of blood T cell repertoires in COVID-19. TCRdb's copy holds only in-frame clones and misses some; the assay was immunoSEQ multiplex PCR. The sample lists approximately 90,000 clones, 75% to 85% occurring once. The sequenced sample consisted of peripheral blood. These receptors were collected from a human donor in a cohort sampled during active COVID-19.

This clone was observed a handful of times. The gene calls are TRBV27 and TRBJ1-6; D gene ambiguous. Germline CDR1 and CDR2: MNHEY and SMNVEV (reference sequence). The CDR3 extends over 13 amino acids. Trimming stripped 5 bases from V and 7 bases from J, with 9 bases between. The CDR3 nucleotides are TGTGCCAGCAGTACCCGGGAGAATTCACCCCTCCACTTT. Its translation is CASSTRENSPLHF.

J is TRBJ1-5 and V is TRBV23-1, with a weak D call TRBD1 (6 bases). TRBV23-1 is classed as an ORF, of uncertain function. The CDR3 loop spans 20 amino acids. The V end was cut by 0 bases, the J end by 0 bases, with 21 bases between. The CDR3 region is CASSQSRQAPQINSNQPQHF. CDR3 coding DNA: TGCGCCAGCAGTCAATCCCGACAGGCACCCCAGATAAATAGCAATCAGCCCCAGCATTTT.

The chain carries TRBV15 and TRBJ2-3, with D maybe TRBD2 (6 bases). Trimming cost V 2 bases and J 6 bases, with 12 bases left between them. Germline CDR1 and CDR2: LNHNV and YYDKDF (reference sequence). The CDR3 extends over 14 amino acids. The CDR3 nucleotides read TGTGCCACCAGCAGAAGCGGGTTGGGGGATACGCAGTATTTT. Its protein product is CATSRSGLGDTQYF.

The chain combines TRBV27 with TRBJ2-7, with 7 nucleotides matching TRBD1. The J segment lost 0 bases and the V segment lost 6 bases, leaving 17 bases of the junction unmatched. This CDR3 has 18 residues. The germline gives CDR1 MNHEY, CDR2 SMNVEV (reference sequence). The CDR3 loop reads CASSRTITGTALSYEQYF. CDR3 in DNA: TGTGCCAGCAGCCGAACGATAACTGGGACAGCCCTCTCCTACGAGCAGTACTTC.

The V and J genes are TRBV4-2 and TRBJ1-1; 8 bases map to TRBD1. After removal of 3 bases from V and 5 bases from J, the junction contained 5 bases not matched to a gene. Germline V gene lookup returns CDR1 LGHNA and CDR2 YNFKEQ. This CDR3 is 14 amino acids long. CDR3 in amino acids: CASSQQGAWTEAFF. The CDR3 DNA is TGTGCCAGCAGCCAGCAGGGGGCTTGGACTGAAGCTTTCTTT.

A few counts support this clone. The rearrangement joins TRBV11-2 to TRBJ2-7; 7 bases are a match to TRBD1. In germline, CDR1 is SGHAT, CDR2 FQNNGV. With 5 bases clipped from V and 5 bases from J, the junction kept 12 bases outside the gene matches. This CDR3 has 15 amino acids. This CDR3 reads CASSPFRRQGHEQYF. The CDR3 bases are TGTGCCAGCAGCCCATTTAGGAGACAGGGCCACGAGCAGTACTTC.

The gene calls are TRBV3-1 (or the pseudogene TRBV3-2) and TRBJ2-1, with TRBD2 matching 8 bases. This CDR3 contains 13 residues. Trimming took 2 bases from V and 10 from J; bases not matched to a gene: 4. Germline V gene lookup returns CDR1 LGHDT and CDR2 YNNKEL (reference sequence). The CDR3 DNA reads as TGTGCCAGCAGCCAACAGACTAGCGCAGAGCAGTTCTTC. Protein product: CASSQQTSAEQFF.

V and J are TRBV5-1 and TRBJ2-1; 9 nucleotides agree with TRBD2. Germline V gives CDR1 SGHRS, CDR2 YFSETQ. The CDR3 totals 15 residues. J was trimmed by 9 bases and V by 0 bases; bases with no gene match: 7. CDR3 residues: CASSLAVAGVFEQFF. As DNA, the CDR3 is TGCGCCAGCAGCTTGGCCGTAGCGGGAGTATTTGAGCAGTTCTTC.

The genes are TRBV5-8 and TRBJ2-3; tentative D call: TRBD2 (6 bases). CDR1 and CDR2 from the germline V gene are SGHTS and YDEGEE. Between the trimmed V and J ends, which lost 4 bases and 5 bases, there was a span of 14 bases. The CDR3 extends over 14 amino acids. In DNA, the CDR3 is TGTGCCAGCAGCCTATCGACTAGTGTAGATACGCAGTATTTT. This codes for CASSLSTSVDTQYF.

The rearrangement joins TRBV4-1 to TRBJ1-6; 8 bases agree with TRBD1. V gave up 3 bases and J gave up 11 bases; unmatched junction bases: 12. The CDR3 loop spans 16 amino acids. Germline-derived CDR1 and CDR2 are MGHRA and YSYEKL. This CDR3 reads CASSHQLTGAFAPLHF. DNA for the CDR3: TGCGCCAGCAGCCACCAGCTGACAGGGGCCTTCGCACCCCTCCACTTT.

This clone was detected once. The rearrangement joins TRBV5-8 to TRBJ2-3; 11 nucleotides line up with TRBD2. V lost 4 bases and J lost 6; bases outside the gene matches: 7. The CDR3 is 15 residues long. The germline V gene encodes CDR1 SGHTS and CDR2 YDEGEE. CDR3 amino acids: CASSLGLAGLDTQYF. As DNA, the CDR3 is TGTGCCAGCAGCCTCGGACTAGCGGGTCTTGATACGCAGTATTTT.

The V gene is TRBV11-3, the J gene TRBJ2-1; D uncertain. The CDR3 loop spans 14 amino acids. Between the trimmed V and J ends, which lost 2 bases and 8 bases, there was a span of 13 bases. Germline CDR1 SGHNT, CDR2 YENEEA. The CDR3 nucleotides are TGTGCCAGCAGCTTATTTCAGCGTTCCGATGAGCAGTTCTTC. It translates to CASSLFQRSDEQFF.

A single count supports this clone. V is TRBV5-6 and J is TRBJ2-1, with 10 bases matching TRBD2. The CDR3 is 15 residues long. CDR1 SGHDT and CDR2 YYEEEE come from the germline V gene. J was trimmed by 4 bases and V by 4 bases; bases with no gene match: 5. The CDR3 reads CASSRTSGPYNEQFF. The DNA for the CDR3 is TGTGCCAGCAGCCGGACTAGCGGACCTTACAATGAGCAGTTCTTC. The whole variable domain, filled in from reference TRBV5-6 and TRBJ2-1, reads DAGVTQSPTHLIKTRGQQVTLRCSPKSGHDTVSWYQQALGQGPQFIFQYYEEEERQRGNFPDRFSGHQFPNYSSELNVNALLLGDSALYLCASSRTSGPYNEQFFGPGTRLTVL.

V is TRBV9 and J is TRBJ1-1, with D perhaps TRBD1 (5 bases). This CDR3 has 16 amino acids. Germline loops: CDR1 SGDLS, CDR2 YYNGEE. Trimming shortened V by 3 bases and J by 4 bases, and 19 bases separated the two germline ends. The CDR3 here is CASSALRGGEGTEAFF. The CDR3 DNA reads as TGTGCCAGCAGCGCCCTAAGGGGTGGGGAGGGCACTGAAGCTTTCTTT.

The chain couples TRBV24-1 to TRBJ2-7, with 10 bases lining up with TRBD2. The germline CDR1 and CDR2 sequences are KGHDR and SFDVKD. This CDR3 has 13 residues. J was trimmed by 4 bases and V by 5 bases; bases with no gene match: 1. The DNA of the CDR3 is TGTGCCACCAGTGCTAGCGGGAGTTACGAGCAGTACTTC. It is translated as CATSASGSYEQYF.

Written as DNA, the CDR3 is TGTGCCAGCTCACATACTAGAACTCTCAATGAGCAGTTCTTC. Protein: CASSHTRTLNEQFF. The rearrangement joins TRBV18 to TRBJ2-1, with D tentatively TRBD2 (5 bases). The CDR3 loop spans 14 amino acids. The germline CDR1 and CDR2 sequences are KGHSH and LQKENI. The V gene lost 4 bases and the J gene lost 6 bases, with 13 bases spanning the gap.

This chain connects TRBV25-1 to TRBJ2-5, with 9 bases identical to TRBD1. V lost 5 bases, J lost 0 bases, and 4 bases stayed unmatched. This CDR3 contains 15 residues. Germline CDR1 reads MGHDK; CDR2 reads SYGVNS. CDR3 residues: CASSKGQGYQETQYF. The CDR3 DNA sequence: TGTGCCAGCAGTAAAGGACAGGGGTACCAAGAGACCCAGTACTTC.

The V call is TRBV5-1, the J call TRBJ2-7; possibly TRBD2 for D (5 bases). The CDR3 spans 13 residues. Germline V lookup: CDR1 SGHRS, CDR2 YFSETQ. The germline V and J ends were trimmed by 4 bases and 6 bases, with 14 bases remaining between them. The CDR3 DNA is TGCGCCAGCAGCGACCCCCTTAGCGCCGAGCAGTACTTC. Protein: CASSDPLSAEQYF.

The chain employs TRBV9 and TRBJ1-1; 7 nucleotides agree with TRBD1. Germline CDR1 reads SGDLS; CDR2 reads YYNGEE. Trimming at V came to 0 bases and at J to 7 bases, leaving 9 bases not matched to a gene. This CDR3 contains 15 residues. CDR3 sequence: CASSVAPQGGIEAFF. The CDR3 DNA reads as TGTGCCAGCAGCGTAGCCCCCCAGGGGGGAATTGAAGCTTTCTTT.

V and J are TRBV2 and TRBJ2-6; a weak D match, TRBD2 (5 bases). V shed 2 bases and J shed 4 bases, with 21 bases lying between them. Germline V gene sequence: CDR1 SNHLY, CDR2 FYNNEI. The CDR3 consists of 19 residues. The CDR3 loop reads CASSESRRTELEGANVLTF. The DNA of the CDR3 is TGTGCCAGCAGTGAAAGTCGGCGGACTGAGTTAGAAGGGGCCAACGTCCTGACTTTC.

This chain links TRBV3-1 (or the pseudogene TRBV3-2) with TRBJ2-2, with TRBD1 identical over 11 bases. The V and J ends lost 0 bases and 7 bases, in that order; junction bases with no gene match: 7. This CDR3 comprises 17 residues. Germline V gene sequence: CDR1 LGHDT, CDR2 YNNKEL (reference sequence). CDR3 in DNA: TGTGCCAGCAGCCAAGAGGGTTGGACAGGGGGCTTCGGGGAGCTGTTTTTT. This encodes CASSQEGWTGGFGELFF.

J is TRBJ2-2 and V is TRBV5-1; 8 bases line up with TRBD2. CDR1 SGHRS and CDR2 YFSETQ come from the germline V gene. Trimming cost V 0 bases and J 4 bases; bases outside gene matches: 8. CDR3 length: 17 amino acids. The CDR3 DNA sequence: TGCGCCAGCAGCTTGGCGTATAGCGGGGAAATCACCGGGGAGCTGTTTTTT. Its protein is CASSLAYSGEITGELFF.

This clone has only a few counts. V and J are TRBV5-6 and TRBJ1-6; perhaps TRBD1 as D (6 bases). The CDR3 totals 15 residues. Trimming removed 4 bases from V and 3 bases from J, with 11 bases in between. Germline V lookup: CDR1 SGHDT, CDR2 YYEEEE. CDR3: CASSNRASYNSPLHF. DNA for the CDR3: TGTGCCAGCAGCAACAGGGCTAGCTATAATTCACCCCTCCACTTT.

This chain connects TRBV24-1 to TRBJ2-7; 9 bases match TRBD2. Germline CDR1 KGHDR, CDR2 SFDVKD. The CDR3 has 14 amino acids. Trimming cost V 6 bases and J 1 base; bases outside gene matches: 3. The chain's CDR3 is CATSPAGGSYEQYF. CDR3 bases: TGTGCCACCAGTCCGGCGGGAGGGTCCTACGAGCAGTACTTC.

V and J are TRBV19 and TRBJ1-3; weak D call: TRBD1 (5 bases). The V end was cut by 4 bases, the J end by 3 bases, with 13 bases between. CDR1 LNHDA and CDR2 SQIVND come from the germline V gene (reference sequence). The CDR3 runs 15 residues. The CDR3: CASSTRTFIGNTIYF. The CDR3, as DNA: TGTGCCAGTAGTACTCGGACATTTATTGGAAACACCATATATTTT.